This record concerns one T cell receptor (beta chain) sequence. What it binds is not known. The PCR had 60 Vbeta and 13 Jbeta primers. Produced via immunoSEQ multiplex PCR; TCRdb's table is partial and in-frame only. The sample has about 150,000 clones; approximately 86% are singletons. The data originate from a study of cytomegalovirus exposure and HLA in healthy donors. The germline CDR1 and CDR2 sequences are MDHEN and SYDVKM. CDR3 length: 15 residues. With V trimmed by 3 bases and J by 5 bases, 8 bases remained unmatched. Study-wide points: There were some V segments, including TRBV6-2 and TRBV6-3, excluded as indistinguishable. In a later analysis, TCR beta V- and J-gene trimming showed a link to a missense DCLRE1C variant.

Sequenced input: PBMCs. The genes are TRBV28 and TRBJ2-5; 8 bases fit TRBD1. The TCR was taken from a woman between 18 and 29 years old in good health and CMV-seronegative. The DNA of the CDR3 is TGTGCCAGCAGTTTTGTCCAGGGGGCTTGGGAGACCCAGTACTTC. It yields the protein CASSFVQGAWETQYF.